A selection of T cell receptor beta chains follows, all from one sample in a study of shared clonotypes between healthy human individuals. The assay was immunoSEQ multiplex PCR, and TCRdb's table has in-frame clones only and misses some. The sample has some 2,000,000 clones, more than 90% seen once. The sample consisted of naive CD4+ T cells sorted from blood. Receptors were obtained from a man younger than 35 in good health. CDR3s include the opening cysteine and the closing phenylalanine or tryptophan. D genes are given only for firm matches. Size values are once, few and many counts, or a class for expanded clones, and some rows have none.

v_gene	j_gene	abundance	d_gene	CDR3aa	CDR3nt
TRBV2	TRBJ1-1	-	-	CASNQRGNTEAFF	TGTGCCAGCAATCAGCGGGGAAACACTGAAGCTTTCTTT
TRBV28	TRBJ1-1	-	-	CASSSSTGLTEAFF	TGTGCCAGCAGTTCCTCTACAGGACTCACTGAAGCTTTCTTT
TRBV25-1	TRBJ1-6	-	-	CASSREGLNSPLHF	TGTGCCAGCAGCCGAGAGGGCTTAAATTCACCCCTCCACTTT
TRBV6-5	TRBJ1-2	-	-	CASRYKANYGYTF	TGTGCCAGCAGATATAAAGCTAACTATGGCTACACCTTC
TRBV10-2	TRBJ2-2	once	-	CASSEFRTGELFF	TGCGCCAGCAGTGAGTTCCGGACCGGGGAGCTGTTTTTT
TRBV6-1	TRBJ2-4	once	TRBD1	CASSGQGDIQYF	TGTGCCAGCAGCGGACAGGGGGACATTCAGTACTTC
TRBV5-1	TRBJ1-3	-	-	CASSSDGGSGNTIYF	TGCGCCAGCAGCTCCGACGGTGGCTCTGGAAACACCATATATTTT
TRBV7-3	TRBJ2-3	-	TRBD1	CASSSQGAADTQYF	TGTGCCAGCAGCTCTCAGGGGGCGGCAGATACGCAGTATTTT
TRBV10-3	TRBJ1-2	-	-	CAISASVLGRYGYTF	TGTGCCATCAGTGCCAGCGTGTTGGGAAGGTATGGCTACACCTTC
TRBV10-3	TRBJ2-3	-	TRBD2	CAISSSGGTDTQYF	TGTGCCATCAGCTCTAGCGGGGGAACAGATACGCAGTATTTT
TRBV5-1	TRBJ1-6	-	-	CASSGGGGPRSPPLHF	TGCGCCAGCAGCGGAGGAGGGGGACCCCGGTCGCCGCCCCTCCACTTT